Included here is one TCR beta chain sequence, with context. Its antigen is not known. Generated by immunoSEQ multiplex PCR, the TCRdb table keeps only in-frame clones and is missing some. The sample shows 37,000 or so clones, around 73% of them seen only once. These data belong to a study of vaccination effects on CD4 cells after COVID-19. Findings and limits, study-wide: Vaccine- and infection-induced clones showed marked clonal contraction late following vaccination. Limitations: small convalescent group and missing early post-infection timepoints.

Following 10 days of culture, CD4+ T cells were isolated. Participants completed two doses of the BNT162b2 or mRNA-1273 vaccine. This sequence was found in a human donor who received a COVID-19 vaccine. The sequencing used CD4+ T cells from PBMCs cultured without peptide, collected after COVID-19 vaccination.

This CDR3 reads CASSRSGTTSYNEQFF. In DNA form, the CDR3 reads TGTGCCAGCAGCCGATCCGGGACTACCTCCTACAATGAGCAGTTCTTC. V usage is TRBV4-2 and J usage is TRBJ2-1, with 7 bases lining up with TRBD2. Germline assignment: CDR1 LGHNA and CDR2 YNFKEQ. This CDR3 region has 16 residues. Trimming at V came to 4 bases and at J to 0 bases, leaving 6 bases not matched to a gene.